This T cell receptor beta chain originates from a study of cytomegalovirus exposure and HLA in healthy donors. This clone appeared a single time. The antigen is unknown. Points from the study as a whole: TCR beta sequences reportedly predicted most subjects' HLA-A and HLA-B alleles accurately. In a later analysis, TCR beta V- and J-gene trimming showed a link to a missense DCLRE1C variant.

In the PCR, 60 Vbeta and 13 Jbeta primers were used. Method: immunoSEQ multiplex PCR; TCRdb's copy keeps in-frame clones and lacks some. Seen here are fewer than 120,000 clones, roughly four fifths observed once, and the top ten hold 1% to 1.5%. Losses at the gene ends were 5 bases for V and 7 bases for J; bases not matched to a gene: 7. The germline V gene encodes CDR1 MDHEN and CDR2 SYDVKM. There are 15 residues in the CDR3. The TCR was taken from a woman younger than 45 in good health and CMV-seronegative. Specimen: PBMCs. The chain is built from TRBV28 and TRBJ1-6, with TRBD1 matching over 8 bases. The chain's CDR3 is CASSPRTGLNSPLHF. The DNA of the CDR3 is TGTGCCAGCAGTCCTCGGACAGGGCTCAATTCACCCCTCCACTTT.